This TCR beta chain was obtained from a study of PD-L1 blockade in urothelial cancer. This CDR3 is built from 16 residues. Germline V gives CDR1 SEHNR, CDR2 FQNEAQ (reference sequence). The J segment lost 5 bases and the V segment lost 5 bases, leaving 8 bases of the junction unmatched. The sample holds a few counts of this clone. Clones were sequenced by immunoSEQ multiplex PCR, and TCRdb holds only the in-frame ones, with some missing. The table shows roughly 76,000 clones, with less than 95% occurring only once. Time point given: peripheral blood 6 weeks after treatment start. The gene calls are TRBV7-9 and TRBJ2-1; 11 nucleotides line up with TRBD2. The sequence was collected from a woman of 80 years or more with urothelial cancer. The sample here was PBMCs, taken around atezolizumab (anti-PD-L1) treatment. Here the CDR3 reads CASSARSGRGNNEQFF. The CDR3 nucleotides are TGTGCCAGCAGCGCCCGTAGCGGGAGGGGCAACAATGAGCAGTTCTTC.